This passage covers 25 T cell receptor beta chains from one sample sequenced in a study of blood T cell repertoires in COVID-19. Produced via immunoSEQ multiplex PCR; TCRdb's table is partial and in-frame only. The repertoire holds 360,000 or so clones, roughly four fifths seen once, with approximately 5% in the top ten. Sequenced input: PBMCs or T cells enriched from blood (not recorded which). The receptors stem from a woman in her 50s who had recovered from COVID-19.

V and J are TRBV18 and TRBJ2-7; D perhaps matches TRBD1 (5 bases). The CDR3 consists of 14 residues. The V end lost 2 bases, the J end lost 9 bases, and 17 bases lay between the germline ends. CDR1 is KGHSH, CDR2 LQKENI, per germline. In nucleotides, the CDR3 is TGTGCCAGCTCACCAAACGGGCAGGGTCCTGTGCAGTACTTC. Protein product: CASSPNGQGPVQYF.

This clone came up a few times. The chain recombines TRBV3-1 (or the pseudogene TRBV3-2) with TRBJ2-3, with a weak D call TRBD2 (6 bases). Germline assignment: CDR1 LGHDT and CDR2 YNNKEL (reference sequence). Trimming shortened V by 0 bases and J by 2 bases, and 21 bases separated the two germline ends. The CDR3 contains 19 residues. The CDR3 is CASSQDGVVAGRFTDTQYF. For the CDR3, the DNA is TGTGCCAGCAGCCAAGATGGGGTGGTGGCGGGAAGATTCACAGATACGCAGTATTTT.

The V and J genes are TRBV9 and TRBJ1-3, with 10 bases identical to TRBD1. CDR1 is SGDLS and CDR2 is YYNGEE in the germline V gene. J gave up 4 bases and V 0 bases, and 7 bases lay outside the gene matches. This CDR3 comprises 17 residues. In DNA form, the CDR3 reads TGTGCCAGCAGCGTAGCTGTGGGACAGGGGAGGGGAAACACCATATATTTT. Translation: CASSVAVGQGRGNTIYF.

The V gene is TRBV2, the J gene TRBJ1-2, with TRBD1 matching over 7 bases. CDR1 is SNHLY and CDR2 is FYNNEI in the germline V gene. The CDR3 covers 15 residues. The trim removed 7 bases at V and 4 bases at J, leaving 12 bases unmatched. The CDR3 bases are TGTGCCAGCACTACGACAGGGATGTCTGTCTATGGCTACACCTTC. It codes for CASTTTGMSVYGYTF.

The chain employs TRBV27 and TRBJ2-7; D remains unclear. Trimming left V 3 bases short and J 4 bases short, with 10 bases between. The CDR3 extends over 13 amino acids. Per germline, CDR1 MNHEY and CDR2 SMNVEV (reference sequence). In nucleotides, the CDR3 is TGTGCCAGCAGTTTGGCTCAGAAATACGAGCAGTACTTC. Encoded protein: CASSLAQKYEQYF.

This chain uses TRBV5-8 with TRBJ1-6; the D is unclear. This CDR3 has 14 residues. Germline CDR1 is SGHTS and CDR2 is YDEGEE. Trimming pared 3 bases from V and 7 bases from J, leaving 11 bases between. For the CDR3, the DNA is TGTGCCAGCAGCTATGAGGGTTACAATTCACCCCTCCACTTT. Protein sequence: CASSYEGYNSPLHF.

This clone was recorded a few times. The chain recombines TRBV28 with TRBJ1-6; D may be TRBD1 (5 bases). CDR3 length equals 18 residues. Germline assignment: CDR1 MDHEN and CDR2 SYDVKM. Trimming removed 3 bases at V and 4 bases at J, with 19 bases between. CDR3 bases: TGTGCCAGCAGTTTCCCCGACAGCGCCTCCTTTTATAATTCACCCCTCCACTTT. Protein: CASSFPDSASFYNSPLHF.

V and J are TRBV11-2 and TRBJ1-2, with D perhaps matching TRBD1 (5 bases). Trimming cost V 11 bases and J 3 bases, with 10 bases left between them. The CDR3 has 11 amino acids. CDR1 is SGHAT, CDR2 FQNNGV, per germline. This CDR3 is CAAGRDYGYTF. The CDR3 DNA reads as TGTGCCGCCGGCAGGGACTATGGCTACACCTTC.

The chain links TRBV6-2 or TRBV6-3 to TRBJ2-2; a possible D gene is TRBD2 (6 bases). There are 18 residues in the CDR3. Germline loops: CDR1 MNHEY, CDR2 SVGEGT. The V gene lost 2 bases and the J gene lost 0 bases, with 16 bases spanning the gap. The CDR3 bases are TGTGCCAGCAGTTACGGAGACGCGGGGATCCCGAACACCGGGGAGCTGTTTTTT. Translating gives CASSYGDAGIPNTGELFF.

The chain uses TRBV12-3 or TRBV12-4 and TRBJ1-1; 8 positions agree with TRBD1. V was pared by 5 bases and J by 4 bases, with 3 bases of the junction left unmatched. This CDR3 region has 13 residues. The CDR3 nucleotides read TGTGCCAGCAGTGACAGGGGAATCACTGAAGCTTTCTTT. As protein: CASSDRGITEAFF.

This rearrangement joins TRBV7-2 to TRBJ2-7, with D possibly matching TRBD2 (6 bases). Germline V gene lookup returns CDR1 SGHTA and CDR2 FQGNSA. CDR3 length: 16 amino acids. V lost 5 bases, J lost 0 bases, and 17 bases lay in between. The CDR3 here is CASSLQGGESSYEQYF. The CDR3 DNA reads as TGTGCCAGCAGCCTCCAGGGCGGGGAAAGCTCCTACGAGCAGTACTTC.

This clone occurred once. The chain is built from TRBV13 and TRBJ2-3; 10 bases fit TRBD1. CDR3 length: 16 residues. The ends lost 3 bases at V and 5 bases at J; junction bases unmatched: 8. From germline, CDR1 is PRHDT and CDR2 FYEKMQ (reference sequence). The CDR3 region is CASSFGRTGGGDTQYF. The CDR3 DNA reads TGTGCCAGCAGCTTCGGAAGGACAGGGGGGGGAGATACGCAGTATTTT.

The rearrangement links TRBV7-8 to TRBJ2-1, with 7 bases aligning to TRBD2. Trimming at V came to 6 bases and at J to 11 bases, leaving 4 bases not matched to a gene. CDR3 length: 11 amino acids. CDR1 SGHVS and CDR2 FQNEAQ come from the germline V gene. The CDR3, as DNA: TGTGCCAGCAGTTCTAGCGGCAAGCAGTTCTTC. Its translation is CASSSSGKQFF.

V gene TRBV2 combines with J gene TRBJ1-2; 9 bases line up with TRBD1. Germline loops: CDR1 SNHLY, CDR2 FYNNEI. The trim removed 6 bases at V and 6 bases at J, leaving 8 bases unmatched. The CDR3 is 14 amino acids. This chain's CDR3 is CASSTVDRGDGYTF. The CDR3 bases are TGTGCCAGCAGCACCGTTGACAGGGGGGATGGCTACACCTTC.

J is TRBJ1-2 and V is TRBV12-3 or TRBV12-4, with D uncertain. The ends were cut back, 3 bases at V and 7 bases at J, with 9 bases in the middle. The CDR3 sequence is 12 residues long. The CDR3, as DNA: TGTGCCAGCAGTTTCGAGGGAAGTGGCTACACCTTC. Amino acids: CASSFEGSGYTF.

This clone was found once. J is TRBJ1-2 and V is TRBV18; 9 bases map to TRBD1. V dropped 6 bases and J dropped 8; count of bases not matched to a gene: 7. The CDR3 has 13 residues. Germline lookup yields CDR1 KGHSH and CDR2 LQKENI. For the CDR3, the DNA is TGTGCCAGCTCGCCCGGGACAGGGAACGGCTACACCTTC. Amino acids: CASSPGTGNGYTF.

The V call is TRBV7-9, the J call TRBJ1-5, with TRBD1 as a possible D gene (5 bases). Germline V CDR1 and CDR2: SEHNR, FQNEAQ (reference sequence). V was pared by 2 bases and J by 1 base, with 15 bases between. The CDR3 sequence is 17 residues long. The CDR3 nucleotides read TGTGCCAGCAGCTTATTTTTGGGCAGGGCGAGCAATCAGCCCCAGCATTTT. Its translation: CASSLFLGRASNQPQHF.

This clone was found a few times. The V and J genes are TRBV19 and TRBJ1-2; D gene unclear. The V end lost 4 bases, the J end lost 6 bases, and 6 bases lay between the germline ends. Germline CDR1 LNHDA, CDR2 SQIVND (reference sequence). This CDR3 has 11 amino acids. CDR3 nucleotides: TGTGCCAGTAGTAGGGCAGATGGCTACACCTTC. This translates into CASSRADGYTF.

V gene TRBV6-2 or TRBV6-3 combines with J gene TRBJ1-1, with D hard to call. This CDR3 is 14 amino acids long. The germline V and J ends were trimmed by 5 bases and 3 bases, with 13 bases remaining between them. Germline-derived CDR1 and CDR2 are MNHEY and SVGEGT. CDR3 coding DNA: TGTGCCAGCAGTCCCCAGTGGCCCTACACTGAAGCTTTCTTT. Residues: CASSPQWPYTEAFF.

The chain is built from TRBV7-2 and TRBJ2-7; a weak D match, TRBD2 (5 bases). Germline-derived CDR1 and CDR2 are SGHTA and FQGNSA. The CDR3 has 15 residues. Trimming shortened V by 3 bases and J by 1 base, and 13 bases separated the two germline ends. The CDR3 DNA sequence: TGTGCCAGCAGCTTTTTGAGAGGGCTGTCCTACGAGCAGTACTTC. Its protein is CASSFLRGLSYEQYF. The full variable domain, in which reference TRBV7-2 and TRBJ2-7 provide the parts outside the CDR3, is GAGVSQSPSNKVTEKGKDVELRCDPISGHTALYWYRQSLGQGLEFLIYFQGNSAPDKSGLPSDRFSAERTGGSVSTLTIQRTQQEDSAVYLCASSFLRGLSYEQYFGPGTRLTVT.

The rearrangement links TRBV28 to TRBJ1-6, with 8 bases matching TRBD1. J gave up 7 bases and V 2 bases, and 4 bases lay outside the gene matches. This CDR3 is 15 amino acids long. In germline, CDR1 is MDHEN, CDR2 SYDVKM. In DNA, the CDR3 is TGTGCCAGCAGTTTACCGGGACAGGCCAATTCACCCCTCCACTTT. The encoded protein is CASSLPGQANSPLHF.

The chain links TRBV27 to TRBJ1-2, with 8 bases that match TRBD1. Germline loops: CDR1 MNHEY, CDR2 SMNVEV (reference sequence). This CDR3 is built from 15 residues. V was pared by 4 bases and J by 7 bases, with 11 bases of the junction left unmatched. Here the CDR3 reads CASSYGQGSSGGYTF. Here the CDR3 DNA reads TGTGCCAGCAGTTACGGACAGGGTTCATCAGGTGGCTACACCTTC.

V is TRBV7-2 and J is TRBJ2-1; D is undetermined. Trimming left V 5 bases short and J 6 bases short, with 14 bases between. Germline lookup yields CDR1 SGHTA and CDR2 FQGNSA. This CDR3 has 14 residues. The CDR3 DNA follows: TGTGCCAGCAGCCCCGGGTTGGCCCTCAATGAGCAGTTCTTC. Encoded protein: CASSPGLALNEQFF.

This chain connects TRBV27 to TRBJ1-1; D possibly corresponds to TRBD1 (5 bases). The CDR3 is made up of 14 amino acids. Trimming pared 0 bases from V and 5 bases from J, leaving 10 bases between. The germline V gene has CDR1 MNHEY and CDR2 SMNVEV (reference sequence). For the CDR3, the DNA is TGTGCCAGCAGTTTATCTTCAGGGAAAACTGAAGCTTTCTTT. Translation: CASSLSSGKTEAFF.

This clone has just a few counts. The chain uses TRBV2 and TRBJ1-2; D gene uncertain. Trimming cost V 5 bases and J 6 bases, with 13 bases left between them. The V gene's germline CDR1 is SNHLY and CDR2 FYNNEI. The CDR3 consists of 13 residues. CDR3 sequence (DNA): TGTGCCAGCAGTCCCCAGAGGGAGCATGGCTACACCTTC. It translates to CASSPQREHGYTF.